The entry below gives a single TCR beta chain sequence along with its context. J gave up 4 bases and V 4 bases, and 5 bases lay outside the gene matches. Germline CDR1 and CDR2: PRHDT and FYEKMQ (reference sequence). The CDR3 loop spans 16 amino acids. This sample is part of a study of CD8+ T cells in alopecia areata. As the sequencing template, cDNA was produced by extracting RNA and reverse transcribing it. Profiling relied on immunoSEQ multiplex PCR, and the TCRdb table lists in-frame clones only, not all of them. This table has 65,000 to 70,000 clones, approximately 58% appearing once. This chain joins TRBV13 and TRBJ2-6; 9 bases fit TRBD1. The input for sequencing was CD8+ T cells sorted from blood, taken at week 0. The receptor's source is a human donor with alopecia areata. CDR3 coding DNA: TGTGCCAGCAGCTCCGGACAGGGGACCGGGGCCAACGTCCTGACTTTC. Amino acid sequence: CASSSGQGTGANVLTF.